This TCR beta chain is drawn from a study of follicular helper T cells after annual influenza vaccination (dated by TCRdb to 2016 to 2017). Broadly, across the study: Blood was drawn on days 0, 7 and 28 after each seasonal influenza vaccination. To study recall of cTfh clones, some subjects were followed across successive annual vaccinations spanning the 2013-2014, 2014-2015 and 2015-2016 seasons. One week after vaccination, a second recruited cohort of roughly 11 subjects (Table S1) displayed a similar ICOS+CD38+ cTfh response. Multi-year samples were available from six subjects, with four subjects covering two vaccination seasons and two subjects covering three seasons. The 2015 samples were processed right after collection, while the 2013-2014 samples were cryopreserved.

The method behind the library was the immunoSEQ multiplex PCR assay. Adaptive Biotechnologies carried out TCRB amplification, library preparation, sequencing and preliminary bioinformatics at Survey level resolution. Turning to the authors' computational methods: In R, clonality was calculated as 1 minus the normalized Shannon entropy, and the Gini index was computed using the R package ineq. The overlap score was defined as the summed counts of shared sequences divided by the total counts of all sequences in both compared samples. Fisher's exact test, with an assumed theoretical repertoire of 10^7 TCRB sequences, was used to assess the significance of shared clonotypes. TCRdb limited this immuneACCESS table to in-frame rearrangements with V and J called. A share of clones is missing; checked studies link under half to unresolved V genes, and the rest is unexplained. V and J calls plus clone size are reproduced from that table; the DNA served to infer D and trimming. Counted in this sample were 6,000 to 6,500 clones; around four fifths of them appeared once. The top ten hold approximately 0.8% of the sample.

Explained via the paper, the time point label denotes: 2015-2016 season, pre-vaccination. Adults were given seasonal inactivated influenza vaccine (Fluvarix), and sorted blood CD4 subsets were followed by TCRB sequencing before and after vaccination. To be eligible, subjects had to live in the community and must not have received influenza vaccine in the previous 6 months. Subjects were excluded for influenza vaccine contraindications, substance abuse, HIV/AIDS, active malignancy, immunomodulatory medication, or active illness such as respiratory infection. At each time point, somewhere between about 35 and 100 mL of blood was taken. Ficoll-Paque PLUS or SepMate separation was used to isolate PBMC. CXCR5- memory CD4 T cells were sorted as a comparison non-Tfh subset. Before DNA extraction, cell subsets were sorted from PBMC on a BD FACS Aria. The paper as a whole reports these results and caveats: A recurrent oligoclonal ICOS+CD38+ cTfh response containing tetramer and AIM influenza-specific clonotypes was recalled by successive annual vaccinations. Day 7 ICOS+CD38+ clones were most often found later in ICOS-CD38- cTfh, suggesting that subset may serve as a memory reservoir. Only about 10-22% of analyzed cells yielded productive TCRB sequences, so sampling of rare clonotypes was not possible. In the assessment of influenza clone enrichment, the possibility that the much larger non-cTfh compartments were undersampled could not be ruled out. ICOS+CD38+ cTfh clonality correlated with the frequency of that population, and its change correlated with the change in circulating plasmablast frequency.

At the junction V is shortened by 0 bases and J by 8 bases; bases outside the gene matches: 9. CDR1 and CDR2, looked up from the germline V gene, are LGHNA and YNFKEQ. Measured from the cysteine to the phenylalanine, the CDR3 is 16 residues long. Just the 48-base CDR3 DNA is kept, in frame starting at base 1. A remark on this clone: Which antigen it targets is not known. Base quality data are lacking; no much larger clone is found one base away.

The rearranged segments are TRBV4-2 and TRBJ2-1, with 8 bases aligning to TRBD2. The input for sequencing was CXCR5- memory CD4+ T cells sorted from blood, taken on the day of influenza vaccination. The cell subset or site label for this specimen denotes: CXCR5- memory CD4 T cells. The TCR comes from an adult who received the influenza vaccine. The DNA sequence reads TGTGCCAGCAGCCAAGATGGGACTAGAGGGAGCGATGAGCAGTTCTTC. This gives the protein CASSQDGTRGSDEQFF.